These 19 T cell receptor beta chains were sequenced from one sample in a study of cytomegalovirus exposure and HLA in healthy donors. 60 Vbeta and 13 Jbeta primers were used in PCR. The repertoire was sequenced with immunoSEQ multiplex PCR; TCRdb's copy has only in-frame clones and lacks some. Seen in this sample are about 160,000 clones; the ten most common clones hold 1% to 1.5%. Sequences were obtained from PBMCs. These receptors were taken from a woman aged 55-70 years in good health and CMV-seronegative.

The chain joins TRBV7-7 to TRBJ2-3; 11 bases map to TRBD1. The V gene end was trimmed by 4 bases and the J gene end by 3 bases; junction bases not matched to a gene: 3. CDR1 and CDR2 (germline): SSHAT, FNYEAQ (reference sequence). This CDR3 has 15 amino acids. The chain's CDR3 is CASSSGTGGTDTQYF. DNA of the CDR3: TGTGCCAGCAGCTCTGGGACAGGGGGGACAGATACGCAGTATTTT.

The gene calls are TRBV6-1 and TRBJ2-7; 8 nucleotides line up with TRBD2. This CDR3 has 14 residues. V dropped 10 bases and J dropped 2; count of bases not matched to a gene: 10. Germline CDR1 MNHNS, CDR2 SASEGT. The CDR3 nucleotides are TGTGCCATCCTAAGCGGGAGAAAAACCTACGAGCAGTACTTC. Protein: CAILSGRKTYEQYF.

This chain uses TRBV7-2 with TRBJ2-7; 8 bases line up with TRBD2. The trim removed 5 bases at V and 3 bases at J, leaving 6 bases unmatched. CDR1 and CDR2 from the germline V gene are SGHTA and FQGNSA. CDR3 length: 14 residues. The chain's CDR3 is CASSLGGEGYEQYF. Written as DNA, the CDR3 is TGTGCCAGCAGCCTCGGGGGGGAAGGCTACGAGCAGTACTTC. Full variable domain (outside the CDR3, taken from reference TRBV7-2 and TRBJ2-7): GAGVSQSPSNKVTEKGKDVELRCDPISGHTALYWYRQSLGQGLEFLIYFQGNSAPDKSGLPSDRFSAERTGGSVSTLTIQRTQQEDSAVYLCASSLGGEGYEQYFGPGTRLTVT.

CDR3 DNA sequence: TGCGCCAGCAGCTTCTGGACAGGCGGTGTTGCCAACGTCCTGACTTTC. Translating it yields CASSFWTGGVANVLTF. The chain uses TRBV5-1 and TRBJ2-6; TRBD1 matches at 7 bases. The CDR3 totals 16 residues. The junction had 9 bases not matched to a gene; V was cut back by 2 bases and J by 7 bases. Per germline, CDR1 SGHRS and CDR2 YFSETQ.

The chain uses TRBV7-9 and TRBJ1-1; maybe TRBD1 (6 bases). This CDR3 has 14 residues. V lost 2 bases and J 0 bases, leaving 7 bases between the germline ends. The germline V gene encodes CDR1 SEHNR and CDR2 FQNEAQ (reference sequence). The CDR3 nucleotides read TGTGCCAGCAGCTTACAGGGGCTGAACACTGAAGCTTTCTTT. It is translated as CASSLQGLNTEAFF.

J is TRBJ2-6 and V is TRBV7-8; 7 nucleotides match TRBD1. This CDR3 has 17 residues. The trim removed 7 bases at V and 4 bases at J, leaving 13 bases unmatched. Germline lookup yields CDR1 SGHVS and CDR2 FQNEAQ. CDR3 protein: CASNPQTGNLGANVLTF. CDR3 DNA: TGTGCCAGCAACCCACAGACAGGGAACCTCGGGGCCAACGTCCTGACTTTC.

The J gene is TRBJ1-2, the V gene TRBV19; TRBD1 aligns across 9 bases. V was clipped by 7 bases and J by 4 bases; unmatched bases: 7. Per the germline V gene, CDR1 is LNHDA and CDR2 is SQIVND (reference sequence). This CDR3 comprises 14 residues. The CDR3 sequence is CASNPGQGSYGYTF. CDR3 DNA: TGTGCCAGTAACCCAGGACAGGGGAGCTATGGCTACACCTTC. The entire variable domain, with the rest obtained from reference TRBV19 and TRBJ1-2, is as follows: DGGITQSPKYLFRKEGQNVTLSCEQNLNHDAMYWYRQDPGQGLRLIYYSQIVNDFQKGDIAEGYSVSREKKESFPLTVTSAQKNPTAFYLCASNPGQGSYGYTFGSGTRLTVV.

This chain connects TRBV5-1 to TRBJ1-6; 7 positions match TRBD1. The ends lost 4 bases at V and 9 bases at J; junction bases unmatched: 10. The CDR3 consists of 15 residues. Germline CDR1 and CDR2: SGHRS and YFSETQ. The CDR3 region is CASSPQTGLISPLHF. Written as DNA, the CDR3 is TGCGCCAGCAGCCCCCAGACAGGGTTGATTTCACCCCTCCACTTT.

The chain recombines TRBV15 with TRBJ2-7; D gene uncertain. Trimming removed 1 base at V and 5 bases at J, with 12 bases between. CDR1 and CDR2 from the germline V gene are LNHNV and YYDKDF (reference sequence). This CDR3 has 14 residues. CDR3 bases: TGTGCCACCAGCAGAGGGTCTCTTAGTCACGAGCAGTACTTC. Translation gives CATSRGSLSHEQYF. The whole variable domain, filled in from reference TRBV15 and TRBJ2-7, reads DAMVIQNPRYQVTQFGKPVTLSCSQTLNHNVMYWYQQKSSQAPKLLFHYYDKDFNNEADTPDNFQSRRPNTSFCFLDIRSPGLGDTAMYLCATSRGSLSHEQYFGPGTRLTVT.

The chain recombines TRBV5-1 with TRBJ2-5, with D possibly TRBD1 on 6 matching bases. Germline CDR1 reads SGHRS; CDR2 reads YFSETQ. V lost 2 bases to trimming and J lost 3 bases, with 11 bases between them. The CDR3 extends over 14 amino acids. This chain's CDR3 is CASSFGQTEETQYF. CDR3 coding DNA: TGCGCCAGCAGCTTCGGACAGACTGAAGAGACCCAGTACTTC.

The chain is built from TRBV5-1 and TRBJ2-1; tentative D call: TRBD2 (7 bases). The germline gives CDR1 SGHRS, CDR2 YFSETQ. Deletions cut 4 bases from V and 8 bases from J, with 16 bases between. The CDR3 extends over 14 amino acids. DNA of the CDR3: TGCGCCAGCAGCCCCCGGGGGGCAGGAGATGAGCAGTTCTTC. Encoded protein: CASSPRGAGDEQFF.

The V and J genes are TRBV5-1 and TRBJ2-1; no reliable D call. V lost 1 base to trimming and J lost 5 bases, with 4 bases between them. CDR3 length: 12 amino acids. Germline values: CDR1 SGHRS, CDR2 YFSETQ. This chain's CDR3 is CASSLTDNEQFF. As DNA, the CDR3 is TGCGCCAGCAGCTTGACAGACAATGAGCAGTTCTTC.

The CDR3 loop is CARADATWTAENTEAFF. The DNA of the CDR3 is TGTGCCAGGGCTGACGCCACGTGGACAGCGGAGAACACTGAAGCTTTCTTT. The rearrangement joins TRBV21-1 to TRBJ1-1; the table gives TRBD1 as D, unverified against the DNA. TRBV21-1 is a recognized pseudogene. The CDR3 loop spans 17 amino acids.

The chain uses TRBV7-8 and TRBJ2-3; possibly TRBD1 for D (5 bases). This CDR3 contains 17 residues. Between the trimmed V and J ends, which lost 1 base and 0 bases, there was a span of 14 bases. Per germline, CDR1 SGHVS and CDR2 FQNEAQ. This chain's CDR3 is CASSLVRGRTSTDTQYF. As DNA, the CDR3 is TGTGCCAGCAGCTTAGTTAGGGGTAGGACAAGCACAGATACGCAGTATTTT.

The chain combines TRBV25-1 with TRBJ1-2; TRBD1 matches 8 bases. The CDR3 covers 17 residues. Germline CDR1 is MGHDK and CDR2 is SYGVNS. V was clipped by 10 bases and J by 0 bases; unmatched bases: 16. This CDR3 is CATAVRGLKDPNYGYTF. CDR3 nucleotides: TGTGCCACGGCGGTCAGGGGGCTAAAGGACCCTAACTATGGCTACACCTTC.

The CDR3, as DNA: TGTGCCAGCAGCCAAGAACCCTCTAGCGGATTAGCCTACGAGCAGTACTTC. Translating it yields CASSQEPSSGLAYEQYF. The rearrangement joins TRBV4-2 to TRBJ2-5; 7 nucleotides match TRBD2. TRBJ2-7 matches the DNA end more closely, so the J call is doubtful. The CDR3 runs 17 residues. CDR1 LGHNA and CDR2 YNFKEQ come from the germline V gene.

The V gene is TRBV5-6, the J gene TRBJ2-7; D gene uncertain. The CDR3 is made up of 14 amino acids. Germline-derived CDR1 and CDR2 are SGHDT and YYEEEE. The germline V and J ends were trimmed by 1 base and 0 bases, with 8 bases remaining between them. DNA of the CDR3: TGTGCCAGCAGCTTGTCTTGGAGCTCCTACGAGCAGTACTTC. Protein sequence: CASSLSWSSYEQYF.

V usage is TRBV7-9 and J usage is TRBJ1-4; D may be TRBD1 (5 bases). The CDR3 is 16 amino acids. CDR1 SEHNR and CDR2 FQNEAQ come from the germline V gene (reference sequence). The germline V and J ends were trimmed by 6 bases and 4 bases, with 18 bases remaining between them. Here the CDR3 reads CASRTPAGSNNEKLFF. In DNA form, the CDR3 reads TGTGCCAGCAGAACCCCGGCAGGGTCCAATAATGAAAAACTGTTTTTT. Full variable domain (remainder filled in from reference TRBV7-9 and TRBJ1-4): DTGVSQNPRHKITKRGQNVTFRCDPISEHNRLYWYRQTLGQGPEFLTYFQNEAQLEKSRLLSDRFSAERPKGSFSTLEIQRTEQGDSAMYLCASRTPAGSNNEKLFFGSGTQLSVL.

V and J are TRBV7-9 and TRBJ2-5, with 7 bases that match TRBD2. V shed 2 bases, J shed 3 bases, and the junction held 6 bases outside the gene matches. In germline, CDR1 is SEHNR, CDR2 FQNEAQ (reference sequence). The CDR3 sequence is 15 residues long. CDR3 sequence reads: CASSLWASGKETQYF. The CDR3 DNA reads TGTGCCAGCAGCTTATGGGCTAGCGGAAAAGAGACCCAGTACTTC.